Shown below are 23 T cell receptor beta chains from a single sample sequenced in a study of T cells in Graves' hyperthyroidism and ophthalmopathy. RNA transcripts provided the source from which TCR beta CDR3 regions were amplified. The study used the HTBI primer set for a first-round RT-PCR of the TCR CDR3. TCRdb reanalysed the multiplex PCR reads using MiXCR and keeps one entry per CDR3 protein. The repertoire includes around 420,000 distinct CDR3 sequences, around 15% of them detected once, and more than 4.5% sits in the top ten. Specimen: blood. The source is a woman under 30 with Graves' hyperthyroidism.

The chain couples TRBV29-1 to TRBJ1-1, with D possibly TRBD1 on 5 matching bases. Trimming pared 4 bases from V and 0 bases from J, leaving 9 bases between. The CDR3 is made up of 13 amino acids. The germline V gene has CDR1 SQVTM and CDR2 ANQGSEA. CDR3 DNA: TGCAGCGTTGGAGGGACGTTGAACACTGAAGCTTTCTTT. It translates to CSVGGTLNTEAFF.

This clonotype has ten or more counts. V usage is TRBV12-3 or TRBV12-4 and J usage is TRBJ2-7, with a possible D match to TRBD2 (6 bases). CDR3 size: 16 residues. V lost 5 bases and J lost 3, with 20 bases in between. The CDR3 sequence is CASSGLGRREIYEQYF. DNA for the CDR3: TGTGCCAGCAGTGGGTTGGGGCGGCGGGAAATCTACGAGCAGTACTTC.

For this clonotype: This could be a read error, since a much larger clone is one nucleotide away. The chain carries TRBV5-5 and TRBJ1-1; D not resolved. CDR3 length: 13 amino acids. Germline CDR1 reads SGHKS; CDR2 reads YYEKEE (reference sequence). Between the trimmed V and J ends, which lost 0 bases and 6 bases, there was a span of 9 bases. The CDR3 DNA sequence: TGTGCCAGCAGCTTGGAGTTTACCTCTGAAGCTTTCTTT. Translated, it gives CASSLEFTSEAFF.

The chain joins TRBV7-6 to TRBJ1-5; possible D gene TRBD1, 5 bases. In germline, CDR1 is SGHVS, CDR2 FNYEAQ. The CDR3 has 16 residues. V lost 1 base and J lost 2, with 12 bases in between. The CDR3 is CASSLGGGGGNQPQHF. CDR3 sequence (DNA): TGTGCCAGCAGCTTAGGCGGGGGGGGGGGCAATCAGCCCCAGCATTTT.

This clonotype was seen at least ten times. The gene calls are TRBV18 and TRBJ2-5; D unclear. CDR1 is KGHSH and CDR2 is LQKENI in the germline V gene. V was shortened by 1 base and J by 5 bases, with 8 bases between the two germline ends. The CDR3 spans 13 residues. CDR3 in DNA: TGTGCCAGCTCACCACTCCCCGGGGAGACCCAGTACTTC. As protein: CASSPLPGETQYF.

Many counts were recorded for this clonotype. This chain joins TRBV6-1 and TRBJ1-2; 7 bases are shared with TRBD1. This CDR3 has 15 amino acids. Germline V CDR1 and CDR2: MNHNS, SASEGT. V lost 1 base and J lost 0; bases outside the gene matches: 2. CDR3 sequence (DNA): TGTGCCAGCAGTGAAGAGACAGGGCCTAACTATGGCTACACCTTC. Translated: CASSEETGPNYGYTF.

The table lists this clonotype with many counts. The chain combines TRBV14 with TRBJ2-3; D gene ambiguous. Germline-derived CDR1 and CDR2 are SGHDN and FVKESK. CDR3 length equals 16 residues. The V gene lost 1 base and the J gene lost 2 bases, with 13 bases spanning the gap. The CDR3 region has the DNA TGTGCCAGCAGCCAAGGATCGAGCGTGGTCACAGATACGCAGTATTTT. This encodes CASSQGSSVVTDTQYF.

The chain carries TRBV20-1 and TRBJ2-7, with TRBD2 matching over 9 bases. This CDR3 is built from 14 residues. Germline V gene data show CDR1 as DFQATT and CDR2 as SNEGSKA (reference sequence). V shed 0 bases and J 3 bases; nucleotides not matched to a gene: 3. The CDR3 nucleotides read TGCAGTGCTAGAGATAGCGGGAGAAGCTACGAGCAGTACTTC. Protein: CSARDSGRSYEQYF.

This clonotype was counted a few times. The V and J genes are TRBV5-1 and TRBJ2-5; D tentatively fits TRBD1 or TRBD2 (6 bases each). V was pared by 7 bases and J by 5 bases, with 21 bases between. The CDR3 has 15 amino acids. Germline-derived CDR1 and CDR2 are SGHRS and YFSETQ. The CDR3 is CASQLLRGLGETQYF. CDR3 DNA: TGCGCCAGCCAGCTCTTACGGGGGCTGGGGGAGACCCAGTACTTC.

This clonotype has a count of ten or more. The chain employs TRBV19 and TRBJ2-5; D might be TRBD1 (6 bases). Trimming shortened V by 3 bases and J by 2 bases, and 7 bases separated the two germline ends. Germline assignment: CDR1 LNHDA and CDR2 SQIVND (reference sequence). The CDR3 length is 13 residues. In DNA form, the CDR3 reads TGTGCCAGTAGTATGGGACATCAAGAGACCCAGTACTTC. It encodes CASSMGHQETQYF.

The chain has TRBV18 and TRBJ2-2; 12 bases align to TRBD2. Germline V gene lookup returns CDR1 KGHSH and CDR2 LQKENI. V trimming: 3 bases; J trimming: 5 bases; junction bases outside the gene matches: 7. There are 17 residues in the CDR3. The CDR3 reads CASSPRTSGTITGELFF. Here the CDR3 DNA reads TGTGCCAGCTCACCTCGGACTAGCGGGACAATAACCGGGGAGCTGTTTTTT.

This clonotype was observed many times. The chain links TRBV6-2 or TRBV6-3 to TRBJ1-1; the D gene is possibly TRBD1 (6 bases). Between the trimmed V and J ends, which lost 11 bases and 1 base, there was a span of 11 bases. This CDR3 contains 12 residues. In germline, CDR1 is MNHEY, CDR2 SVGEGT. CDR3 DNA sequence: TGTGCCGTTCTACAGGGGAACACTGAAGCTTTCTTT. Translated: CAVLQGNTEAFF.

This clonotype came up many times. This sequence joins TRBV3-1 and TRBJ2-7; D might be TRBD1 or TRBD2, each matching 5 bases. The CDR3 has 13 amino acids. V dropped 4 bases and J dropped 0 bases, with 7 bases sitting between them. Germline V gene sequence: CDR1 LGHDT, CDR2 YNNKEL (reference sequence). CDR3 in amino acids: CASSRDGSYEQYF. As DNA, the CDR3 is TGTGCCAGCAGCCGGGACGGCTCCTACGAGCAGTACTTC.

This clonotype was counted only a few times. The V gene is TRBV15, the J gene TRBJ1-6; D might be TRBD1 (6 bases). The V and J ends lost 5 bases and 9 bases respectively, with 14 bases between them. Germline values: CDR1 LNHNV, CDR2 YYDKDF (reference sequence). The CDR3 contains 14 residues. CDR3 in amino acids: CATSVNRASSPLHF. The CDR3 bases are TGTGCCACCAGCGTAAACAGGGCTAGTTCACCCCTCCACTTT.

This clonotype was seen ten or more times. V is TRBV28 and J is TRBJ1-1; D remains ambiguous. The CDR3 is made up of 14 amino acids. CDR1 MDHEN and CDR2 SYDVKM come from the germline V gene. V was shortened by 2 bases and J by 4 bases, with 11 bases between the two germline ends. This CDR3 reads CASSLGGSGTEAFF. The CDR3, as DNA: TGTGCCAGCAGTTTAGGAGGGAGTGGCACTGAAGCTTTCTTT.

This clonotype occurred many times. This chain links TRBV6-2 or TRBV6-3 with TRBJ2-7, with 8 nucleotides matching TRBD2. Germline trimming cut 0 bases from V and 1 base from J; bases unmatched to any gene: 5. The CDR3 is 16 residues long. From germline, CDR1 is MNHEY and CDR2 SVGEGT. The CDR3 sequence is CASSYSGASGSYEQYF. CDR3 coding DNA: TGTGCCAGCAGTTACTCCGGGGCTAGCGGGTCCTACGAGCAGTACTTC.

This clonotype came up many times. The chain joins TRBV28 to TRBJ2-5, with 7 bases that match TRBD1. V shed 7 bases and J 1 base; nucleotides not matched to a gene: 9. This CDR3 region has 15 residues. Germline CDR1 MDHEN, CDR2 SYDVKM. CDR3 sequence (DNA): TGTGCCAGCACCCCTTCGACAGGGTTCCAAGAGACCCAGTACTTC. Translating gives CASTPSTGFQETQYF.

This clonotype came up a few times. The chain employs TRBV7-9 and TRBJ2-1, with 16 bases lining up with TRBD2. The junction had 9 bases not matched to a gene; V was cut back by 6 bases and J by 10 bases. The CDR3 has 16 residues. The germline V gene has CDR1 SEHNR and CDR2 FQNEAQ (reference sequence). CDR3 DNA sequence: TGTGCCAGCAGGGCCGGGACTAGCGGGAGGGCCTGGGAGCAGTTCTTC. Its translation is CASRAGTSGRAWEQFF.

This clonotype was detected many times. V gene TRBV11-2 combines with J gene TRBJ2-7; possibly TRBD2 for D (6 bases). The germline CDR1 and CDR2 sequences are SGHAT and FQNNGV. The CDR3 consists of 17 residues. V gave up 5 bases and J gave up 7 bases, with 27 bases separating them. CDR3 DNA: TGTGCCAGCAGCCCCTCGTCCTTCGGGAGAGCTTCGTGGGAGCAGTACTTC. Translated: CASSPSSFGRASWEQYF.

The sample holds a few counts of this clonotype. The CDR3 is CASSPMTGVVEQYF. The DNA of the CDR3 is TGTGCCAGCAGTCCAATGACAGGGGTGGTCGAGCAGTACTTC. V gene TRBV27 combines with J gene TRBJ2-7; 8 bases agree with TRBD1. CDR1 is MNHEY, CDR2 SMNVEV, per germline (reference sequence). Trimming at V came to 5 bases and at J to 6 bases, leaving 9 bases not matched to a gene. This CDR3 is 14 amino acids long.

This clonotype was detected ten times or more. This chain connects TRBV2 to TRBJ2-4; D unresolved. V lost 7 bases, J lost 0 bases, and 7 bases lay in between. This CDR3 is built from 13 residues. Germline-derived CDR1 and CDR2 are SNHLY and FYNNEI. The CDR3 sequence is CASNGIAKNIQYF. CDR3 sequence (DNA): TGTGCCAGCAATGGGATAGCCAAAAACATTCAGTACTTC.

This clonotype appeared a few times. The CDR3 DNA sequence: TGCGCCAGCAGCCAAAGGTTTCAGCGGGTGACCGTCGGAGAGCAGTTCTTC. This translates into CASSQRFQRVTVGEQFF. The rearrangement uses TRBV4-3 and TRBJ2-1; weak D call: TRBD2 (6 bases). Trimming removed 2 bases at V and 10 bases at J, with 24 bases between. Germline-derived CDR1 and CDR2 are LGHNA and YSLEER. This CDR3 has 17 residues.

There are many counts of this clonotype. This chain connects TRBV2 to TRBJ2-5; D may be TRBD2 (6 bases). V was trimmed by 6 bases and J by 1 base, leaving 9 bases between them. The CDR3 consists of 13 residues. Germline V gene lookup returns CDR1 SNHLY and CDR2 FYNNEI. The CDR3 sequence is CASRLAVQETQYF. CDR3 sequence (DNA): TGTGCCAGCAGATTAGCGGTCCAAGAGACCCAGTACTTC. Based on the CDR3 plus reference TRBV2 and TRBJ2-5, the full variable domain is EPEVTQTPSHQVTQMGQEVILRCVPISNHLYFYWYRQILGQKVEFLVSFYNNEISEKSEIFDDQFSVERPDGSNFTLKIRSTKLEDSAMYFCASRLAVQETQYFGPGTRLLVL.